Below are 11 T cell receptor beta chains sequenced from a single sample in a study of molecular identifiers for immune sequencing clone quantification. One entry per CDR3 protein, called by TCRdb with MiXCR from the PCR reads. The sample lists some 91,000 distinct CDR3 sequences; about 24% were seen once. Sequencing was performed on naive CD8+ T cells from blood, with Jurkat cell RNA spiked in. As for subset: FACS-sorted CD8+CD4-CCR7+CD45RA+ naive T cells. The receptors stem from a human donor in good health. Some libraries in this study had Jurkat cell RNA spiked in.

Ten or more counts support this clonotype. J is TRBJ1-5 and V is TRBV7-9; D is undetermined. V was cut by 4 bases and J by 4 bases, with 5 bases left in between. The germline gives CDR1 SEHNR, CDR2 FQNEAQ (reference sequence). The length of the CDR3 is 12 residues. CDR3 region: CASSSQNQPQHF. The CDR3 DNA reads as TGTGCCAGCAGCTCACAGAATCAGCCCCAGCATTTT.

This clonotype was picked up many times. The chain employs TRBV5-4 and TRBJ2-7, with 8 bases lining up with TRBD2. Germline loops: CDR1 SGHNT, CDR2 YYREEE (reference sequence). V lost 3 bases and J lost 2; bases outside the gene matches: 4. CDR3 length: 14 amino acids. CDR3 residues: CASSSIAGPYEQYF. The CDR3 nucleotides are TGTGCCAGCAGCTCGATAGCGGGACCCTACGAGCAGTACTTC.

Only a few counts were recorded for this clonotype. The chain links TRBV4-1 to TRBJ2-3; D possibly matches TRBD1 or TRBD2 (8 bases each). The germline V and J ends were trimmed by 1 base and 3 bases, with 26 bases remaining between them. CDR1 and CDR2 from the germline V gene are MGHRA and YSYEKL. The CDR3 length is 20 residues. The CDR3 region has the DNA TGCGCCAGCAGCCAAGTAGGCAGGGGGCTTCTGCGGGGGGATACAGATACGCAGTATTTT. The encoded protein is CASSQVGRGLLRGDTDTQYF.

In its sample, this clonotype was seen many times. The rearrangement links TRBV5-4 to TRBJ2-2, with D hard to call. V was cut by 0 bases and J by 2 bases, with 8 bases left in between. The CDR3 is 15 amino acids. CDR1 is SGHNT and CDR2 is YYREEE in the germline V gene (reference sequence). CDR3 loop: CASSLGQLNTGELFF. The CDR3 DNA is TGTGCCAGCAGCTTGGGCCAGTTAAACACCGGGGAGCTGTTTTTT.

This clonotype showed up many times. The CDR3 sequence: CATSAYSTNEGPNEKLFF. The DNA of the CDR3 is TGTGCCACCAGCGCTTATTCTACAAACGAGGGGCCTAATGAAAAACTGTTTTTT. The chain combines TRBV15 with TRBJ1-4, with a possible D match to TRBD1 (5 bases). V lost 5 bases and J 3 bases, leaving 22 bases between the germline ends. The CDR3 runs 18 residues. Germline lookup yields CDR1 LNHNV and CDR2 YYDKDF (reference sequence).

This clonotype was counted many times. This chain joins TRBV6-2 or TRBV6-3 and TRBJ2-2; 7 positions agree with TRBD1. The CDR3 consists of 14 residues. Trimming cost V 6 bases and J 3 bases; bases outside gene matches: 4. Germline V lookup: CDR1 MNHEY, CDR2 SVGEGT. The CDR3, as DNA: TGTGCCAGCAGCCGGGACAGCTACACCGGGGAGCTGTTTTTT. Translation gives CASSRDSYTGELFF.

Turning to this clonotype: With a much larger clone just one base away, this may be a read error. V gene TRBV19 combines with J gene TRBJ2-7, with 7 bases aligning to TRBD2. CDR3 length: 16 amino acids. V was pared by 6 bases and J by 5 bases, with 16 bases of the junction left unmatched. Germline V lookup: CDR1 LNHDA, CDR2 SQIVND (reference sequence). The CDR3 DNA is TGTGCCAGTAGCTTTCGTCCGACTGGCGGGAGCCACGAGCAGTACTTC. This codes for CASSFRPTGGSHEQYF.

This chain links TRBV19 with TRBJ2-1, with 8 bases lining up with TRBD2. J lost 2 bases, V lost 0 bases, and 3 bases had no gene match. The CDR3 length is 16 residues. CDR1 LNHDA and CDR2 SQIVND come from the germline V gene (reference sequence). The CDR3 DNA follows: TGTGCCAGTAGTATAGATGTAGCGGGGACCTACAATGAGCAGTTCTTC. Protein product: CASSIDVAGTYNEQFF. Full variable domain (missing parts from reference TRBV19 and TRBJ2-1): DGGITQSPKYLFRKEGQNVTLSCEQNLNHDAMYWYRQDPGQGLRLIYYSQIVNDFQKGDIAEGYSVSREKKESFPLTVTSAQKNPTAFYLCASSIDVAGTYNEQFFGPGTRLTVL.

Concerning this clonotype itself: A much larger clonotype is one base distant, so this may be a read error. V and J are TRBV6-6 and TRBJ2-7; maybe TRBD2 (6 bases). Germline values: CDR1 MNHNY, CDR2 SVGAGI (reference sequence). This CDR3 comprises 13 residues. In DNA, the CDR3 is TGTGCCAGTAGCTTGAGGTGGGGGGAAGAGCTGTACTTC. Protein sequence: CASSLRWGEELYF.

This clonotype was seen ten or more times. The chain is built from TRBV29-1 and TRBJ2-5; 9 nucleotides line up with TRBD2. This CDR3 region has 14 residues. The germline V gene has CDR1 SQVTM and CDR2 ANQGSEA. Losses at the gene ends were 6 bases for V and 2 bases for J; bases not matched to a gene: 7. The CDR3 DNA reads TGCAGCGTCGCACCGGGACTAGCTCAAGAGACCCAGTACTTC. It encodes CSVAPGLAQETQYF.

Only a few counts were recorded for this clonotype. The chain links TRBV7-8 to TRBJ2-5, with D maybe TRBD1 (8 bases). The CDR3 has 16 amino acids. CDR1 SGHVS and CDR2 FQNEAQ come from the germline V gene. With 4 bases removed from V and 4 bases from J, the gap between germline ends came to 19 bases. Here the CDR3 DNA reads TGTGCCAGCAGCTGGGGGGGACAGGAGAACAGAGAGACCCAGTACTTC. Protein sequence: CASSWGGQENRETQYF. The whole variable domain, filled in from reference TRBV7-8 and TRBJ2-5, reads GAGVSQSPRYKVAKRGQDVALRCDPISGHVSLFWYQQALGQGPEFLTYFQNEAQLDKSGLPSDRFFAERPEGSVSTLKIQRTQQEDSAVYLCASSWGGQENRETQYFGPGTRLLVL.